A single sample is the source of the 22 T cell receptor beta chains below, sequenced in a study of cytomegalovirus exposure and HLA in healthy donors (dated by TCRdb to 2015 to 2018). Libraries were made using the immunoSEQ multiplex PCR assay. The multiplex PCR relied on a mix of 60 forward primers for TCR Vbeta segments and 13 reverse primers for TCR Jbeta segments. TCRdb took over this immuneACCESS table, retaining in-frame rearrangements with V and J assigned. Such tables are incomplete; in checked studies, under half of the missing clones stem from an unresolved V gene, and the remainder is unexplained. This sample holds about 190,000 clones; around 79% were observed only once. Jointly, the top ten make up 1.5% to 2% of the sample. Specimen: PBMCs. These receptors came from a woman aged 18-35 years in good health and CMV-seronegative.

In this sample, this clone turned up once. The rearrangement links TRBV5-1 to TRBJ2-1, with TRBD2 identical over 7 bases. CDR3 size: 14 residues. Unmatched junction bases numbered 4, after V lost 0 bases and J lost 7 bases. CDR1 and CDR2 (germline): SGHRS, YFSETQ. The CDR3 protein is CASSLGGSGNEQFF. CDR3 bases: TGCGCCAGCAGCTTGGGCGGGAGCGGAAATGAGCAGTTCTTC.

This clone occurred a few times. The rearrangement uses TRBV4-2 and TRBJ2-7; 7 bases line up with TRBD2. Germline V gene lookup returns CDR1 LGHNA and CDR2 YNFKEQ. CDR3 length: 14 amino acids. V lost 4 bases to trimming and J lost 5 bases; unmatched junction nucleotides: 8. CDR3 nucleotide sequence: TGTGCCAGCAGCCGTTCCCTGGGAGGGGACGAGCAGTACTTC. Translated: CASSRSLGGDEQYF.

This clone was seen only a few times. The chain has TRBV10-1 and TRBJ2-1; TRBD2 aligns across 9 bases. The V gene's germline CDR1 is WNHNN and CDR2 SYGVQD (reference sequence). Losses at the gene ends were 1 base for V and 0 bases for J; bases not matched to a gene: 1. The CDR3 spans 16 residues. The CDR3 DNA is TGCGCCAGCAGTGAGTTTAGCGGGAGCTCCTACAATGAGCAGTTCTTC. Encoded protein: CASSEFSGSSYNEQFF.

The chain recombines TRBV9 with TRBJ2-2; tentatively, D is TRBD2 (6 bases). Germline CDR1 and CDR2: SGDLS and YYNGEE. The CDR3 contains 16 residues. Trimming removed 0 bases at V and 3 bases at J, with 12 bases between. CDR3 bases: TGTGCCAGCAGCGTAGATGCGGGACCGGACACCGGGGAGCTGTTTTTT. It specifies CASSVDAGPDTGELFF.

A few counts support this clone. The chain carries TRBV5-4 and TRBJ2-2; 7 bases are shared with TRBD1. Germline V lookup: CDR1 SGHNT, CDR2 YYREEE (reference sequence). CDR3 length: 16 residues. V gave up 0 bases and J gave up 2 bases; unmatched junction bases: 4. The CDR3: CASSLGGQINTGELFF. In nucleotides, the CDR3 is TGTGCCAGCAGCTTGGGGGGACAGATTAACACCGGGGAGCTGTTTTTT. Complete variable domain (other parts from reference TRBV5-4 and TRBJ2-2): ETGVTQSPTHLIKTRGQQVTLRCSSQSGHNTVSWYQQALGQGPQFIFQYYREEENGRGNFPPRFSGLQFPNYSSELNVNALELDDSALYLCASSLGGQINTGELFFGEGSRLTVL.

The J gene is TRBJ2-1, the V gene TRBV7-6; TRBD1 agrees at 9 bases. This CDR3 spans 16 amino acids. J gave up 7 bases and V 1 base, and 8 bases lay outside the gene matches. CDR1 and CDR2 (germline): SGHVS, FNYEAQ. The CDR3 bases are TGTGCCAGCAGCTTAGAAGTCGGGACAGGGAATAATGAGCAGTTCTTC. It yields the protein CASSLEVGTGNNEQFF.

The chain carries TRBV7-2 and TRBJ1-5, with D unclear. Germline values: CDR1 SGHTA, CDR2 FQGNSA. Trimming removed 5 bases from V and 0 bases from J, with 8 bases in between. The CDR3 extends over 14 amino acids. In DNA, the CDR3 is TGTGCCAGCAGCCATGACAATAGCAATCAGCCCCAGCATTTT. Its translation: CASSHDNSNQPQHF.

V gene TRBV5-3 combines with J gene TRBJ1-5; weak D call: TRBD1 (6 bases). TRBV5-3 falls under the ORF class, with uncertain function. Trimming shortened V by 5 bases and J by 1 base, and 16 bases separated the two germline ends. This CDR3 contains 16 residues. The CDR3 DNA sequence: TGTGCCAGAAGGAAGGGGGATCTTAAGAGCAATCAGCCCCAGCATTTT. Its translation: CARRKGDLKSNQPQHF.

The chain is built from TRBV7-8 and TRBJ1-6, with unresolved D. With 2 bases removed from V and 7 bases from J, the gap between germline ends came to 12 bases. The germline CDR1 and CDR2 sequences are SGHVS and FQNEAQ. The CDR3 is 15 amino acids. The CDR3 bases are TGTGCCAGCAGCTTACTCGGTACAGACAATTCACCCCTCCACTTT. The encoded protein is CASSLLGTDNSPLHF. Full variable domain (rest looked up from reference TRBV7-8 and TRBJ1-6): GAGVSQSPRYKVAKRGQDVALRCDPISGHVSLFWYQQALGQGPEFLTYFQNEAQLDKSGLPSDRFFAERPEGSVSTLKIQRTQQEDSAVYLCASSLLGTDNSPLHFGNGTRLTVT.

With respect to this clone: The junction differs from germline at one of its ends, possibly a read error. The chain has TRBV7-7 and TRBJ2-6; 7 bases agree with TRBD1. Per the germline V gene, CDR1 is SSHAT and CDR2 is FNYEAQ (reference sequence). This CDR3 region has 17 residues. The CDR3 region is CASSLGQSGSGANVLTF. The CDR3 DNA is TGTGCTAGCAGCCTGGGACAGTCCGGCTCTGGGGCCAACGTCCTGACTTTC. Based on the CDR3 plus reference TRBV7-7 and TRBJ2-6, the full variable domain is GAGVSQSPRYKVTKRGQDVTLRCDPISSHATLYWYQQALGQGPEFLTYFNYEAQPDKSGLPSDRFSAERPEGSISTLTIQRTEQRDSAMYRCASSLGQSGSGANVLTFGAGSRLTVL.

The chain couples TRBV7-2 to TRBJ2-1, with 10 bases aligning to TRBD2. The CDR3 sequence is 17 residues long. Germline CDR1 and CDR2: SGHTA and FQGNSA. V shed 1 base and J 7 bases; nucleotides not matched to a gene: 10. CDR3 in DNA: TGTGCCAGCAGCTTAGGGCGCGGGACTAGCGAAATTAATGAGCAGTTCTTC. Amino acids: CASSLGRGTSEINEQFF. The full variable domain, rest sourced from reference TRBV7-2 and TRBJ2-1, is GAGVSQSPSNKVTEKGKDVELRCDPISGHTALYWYRQSLGQGLEFLIYFQGNSAPDKSGLPSDRFSAERTGGSVSTLTIQRTQQEDSAVYLCASSLGRGTSEINEQFFGPGTRLTVL.

The V gene is TRBV28, the J gene TRBJ1-2; weak D call: TRBD1 (6 bases). CDR3 length: 12 amino acids. Trimming took off 2 bases at V and 6 bases at J, with 7 bases between the two ends. Germline V lookup: CDR1 MDHEN, CDR2 SYDVKM. CDR3 sequence: CASSLRTDGYTF. CDR3 sequence (DNA): TGTGCCAGCAGTTTAAGGACAGATGGCTACACCTTC.

This sequence joins TRBV15 and TRBJ1-2; no clear D. CDR1 and CDR2 from the germline V gene are LNHNV and YYDKDF (reference sequence). This CDR3 has 14 amino acids. V lost 0 bases, J lost 0 bases, and 5 bases lay in between. The CDR3 sequence is CATSREGANYGYTF. CDR3 sequence (DNA): TGTGCCACCAGCAGAGAGGGAGCTAACTATGGCTACACCTTC.

The chain links TRBV5-1 to TRBJ2-5; 12 bases align to TRBD2. V dropped 0 bases and J dropped 5; count of bases not matched to a gene: 8. This CDR3 contains 17 residues. Germline values: CDR1 SGHRS, CDR2 YFSETQ. The CDR3 loop is CASSLGPSGGAGETQYF. The DNA of the CDR3 is TGCGCCAGCAGCTTGGGTCCTAGCGGGGGGGCCGGGGAGACCCAGTACTTC.

This clone was detected once. The chain combines TRBV30 with TRBJ1-3; D is undetermined. The V end was cut by 8 bases, the J end by 0 bases, with 8 bases between. Germline CDR1 and CDR2: GTSNPN and SVGIG (reference sequence). The CDR3 extends over 12 amino acids. The CDR3 DNA sequence: TGTGCCGGAGACGTCTCTGGAAACACCATATATTTT. This translates into CAGDVSGNTIYF. The whole variable domain, filled in from reference TRBV30 and TRBJ1-3, reads SQTIHQWPATLVQPVGSPLSLECTVEGTSNPNLYWYRQAAGRGLQLLFYSVGIGQISSEVPQNLSASRPQDRQFILSSKKLLLSDSGFYLCAGDVSGNTIYFGEGSWLTVV.

This clone was seen only a few times. This sequence joins TRBV29-1 and TRBJ1-6; TRBD1 matches at 10 bases. CDR3 length: 13 residues. Per the germline V gene, CDR1 is SQVTM and CDR2 is ANQGSEA. V trimming: 2 bases; J trimming: 10 bases; junction bases outside the gene matches: 2. The CDR3 sequence is CSVEWDRGSPLHF. In nucleotides, the CDR3 is TGCAGCGTTGAATGGGACAGGGGATCACCCCTCCACTTT.

V and J are TRBV6-5 and TRBJ1-1; 7 nucleotides align to TRBD1. There are 12 residues in the CDR3. The V segment lost 5 bases and the J segment 9 bases; nucleotides outside the gene matches: 6. The V gene's germline CDR1 is MNHEY and CDR2 SVGAGI. Here the CDR3 reads CASSDRQGKAFF. DNA of the CDR3: TGTGCCAGCAGTGATCGACAGGGTAAAGCTTTCTTT.

The J gene is TRBJ1-1, the V gene TRBV28; no reliable D call. The CDR3 contains 11 residues. Looked up from germline, CDR1 is MDHEN and CDR2 is SYDVKM. V was clipped by 10 bases and J by 8 bases, with 14 bases between them. CDR3 in amino acids: CATPNRTEAFF. The CDR3 bases are TGTGCCACCCCGAACAGAACCGAAGCTTTCTTT. The full variable domain, with the rest looked up from reference TRBV28 and TRBJ1-1, is DVKVTQSSRYLVKRTGEKVFLECVQDMDHENMFWYRQDPGLGLRLIYFSYDVKMKEKGDIPEGYSVSREKKERFSLILESASTNQTSMYLCATPNRTEAFFGQGTRLTVV.

The DNA for the CDR3 is TGTGCCAGCAGTACACGCGTTAGCGGGAGTTGGGAGCAGTACTTC. Amino acid sequence: CASSTRVSGSWEQYF. The chain couples TRBV28 to TRBJ2-7; 9 bases are a match to TRBD2. The ends lost 5 bases at V and 7 bases at J; junction bases unmatched: 12. The germline V gene has CDR1 MDHEN and CDR2 SYDVKM. This CDR3 region has 15 residues.

The rearrangement uses TRBV6-4 and TRBJ2-2, with 7 positions matching TRBD2. Germline values: CDR1 MRHNA, CDR2 SNTAGT. V dropped 4 bases and J dropped 3; count of bases not matched to a gene: 5. The CDR3 sequence is 15 residues long. CDR3 nucleotides: TGTGCCAGCAGTGCCCGGGGGGACCACACCGGGGAGCTGTTTTTT. Its protein is CASSARGDHTGELFF.

The chain recombines TRBV19 with TRBJ1-4; weak D call: TRBD1 (5 bases). In germline, CDR1 is LNHDA, CDR2 SQIVND (reference sequence). This CDR3 contains 14 residues. The V end was cut by 5 bases, the J end by 4 bases, with 11 bases between. In nucleotides, the CDR3 is TGTGCCAGTAGTGATGGGGCTGATAATGAAAAACTGTTTTTT. Its translation is CASSDGADNEKLFF.

The V and J genes are TRBV7-9 and TRBJ1-2; D not resolved. CDR1 is SEHNR and CDR2 is FQNEAQ in the germline V gene (reference sequence). The CDR3 has 14 amino acids. The V and J ends lost 5 bases and 4 bases respectively, with 14 bases between them. CDR3 DNA: TGTGCCAGCAGCCCAAGGGAGGAGCTCTATGGCTACACCTTC. This gives the protein CASSPREELYGYTF.